This entry is about one T cell receptor beta chain. The CDR3 runs 14 residues. The germline CDR1 and CDR2 sequences are SGHRS and YFSETQ. The V end was cut by 10 bases, the J end by 1 base, with 14 bases between. The data are from a study of control samples from healthy donors and cancer patients. Some clones are missing from TCRdb's copy, which holds only in-frame ones; the method was immunoSEQ multiplex PCR. The sample records over 100,000 clones, approximately 90% being singletons. Sequencing was carried out using blood. This sequence originates from a woman aged 45-65 years in good health. V usage is TRBV5-1 and J usage is TRBJ2-2; D unclear. The CDR3 is CASTLLENTGELFF. The CDR3 DNA reads TGCGCCTCAACCCTCCTAGAGAACACCGGGGAGCTGTTTTTT.